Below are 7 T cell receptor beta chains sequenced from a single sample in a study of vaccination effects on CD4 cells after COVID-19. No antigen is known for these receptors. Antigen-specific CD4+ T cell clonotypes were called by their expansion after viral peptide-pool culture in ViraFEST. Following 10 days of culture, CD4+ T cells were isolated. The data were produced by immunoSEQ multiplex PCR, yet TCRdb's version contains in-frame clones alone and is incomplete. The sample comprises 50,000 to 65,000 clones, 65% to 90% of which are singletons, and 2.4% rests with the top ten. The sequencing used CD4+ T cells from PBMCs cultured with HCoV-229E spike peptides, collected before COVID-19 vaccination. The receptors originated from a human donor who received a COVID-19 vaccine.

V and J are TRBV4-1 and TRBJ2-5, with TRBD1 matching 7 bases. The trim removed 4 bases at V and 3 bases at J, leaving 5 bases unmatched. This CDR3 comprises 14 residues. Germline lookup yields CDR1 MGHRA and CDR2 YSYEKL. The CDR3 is CASSLGQLEETQYF. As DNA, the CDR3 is TGCGCCAGCAGCCTGGGACAGCTAGAAGAGACCCAGTACTTC.

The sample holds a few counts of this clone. The CDR3 region is CASSWGGGMNTEAFF. The CDR3 DNA reads TGCGCCAGCAGCTGGGGAGGGGGGATGAACACTGAAGCTTTCTTT. J is TRBJ1-1 and V is TRBV5-1; a weak D match, TRBD1 (6 bases). Trimming left V 3 bases short and J 0 bases short, with 12 bases between. The germline V gene encodes CDR1 SGHRS and CDR2 YFSETQ. This CDR3 has 15 amino acids.

The CDR3 region has the DNA TGTGCCAGCAGCACAGGGGTCGATCAGCCCCAGCATTTT. Encoded protein: CASSTGVDQPQHF. The chain uses TRBV7-2 and TRBJ1-5; 7 nucleotides align to TRBD1. CDR3 size: 13 residues. Germline loops: CDR1 SGHTA, CDR2 FQGNSA. Losses at the gene ends were 5 bases for V and 5 bases for J; bases not matched to a gene: 3.

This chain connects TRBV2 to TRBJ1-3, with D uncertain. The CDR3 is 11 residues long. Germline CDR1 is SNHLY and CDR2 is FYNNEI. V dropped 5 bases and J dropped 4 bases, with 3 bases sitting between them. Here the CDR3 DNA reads TGTGCCAGCAGTCAAGGAAACACCATATATTTT. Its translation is CASSQGNTIYF.

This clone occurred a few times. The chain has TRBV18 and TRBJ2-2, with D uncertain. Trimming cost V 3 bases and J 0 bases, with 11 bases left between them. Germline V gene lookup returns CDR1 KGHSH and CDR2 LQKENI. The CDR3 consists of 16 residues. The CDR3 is CASSPRLDANTGELFF. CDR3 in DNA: TGTGCCAGCTCACCCAGACTCGATGCGAACACCGGGGAGCTGTTTTTT.

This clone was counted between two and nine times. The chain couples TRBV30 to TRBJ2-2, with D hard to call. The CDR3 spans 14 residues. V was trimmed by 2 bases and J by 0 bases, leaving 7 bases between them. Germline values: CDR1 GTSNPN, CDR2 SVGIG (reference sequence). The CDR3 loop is CAWSSTSNTGELFF. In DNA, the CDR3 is TGTGCCTGGAGTAGTACGTCGAACACCGGGGAGCTGTTTTTT.

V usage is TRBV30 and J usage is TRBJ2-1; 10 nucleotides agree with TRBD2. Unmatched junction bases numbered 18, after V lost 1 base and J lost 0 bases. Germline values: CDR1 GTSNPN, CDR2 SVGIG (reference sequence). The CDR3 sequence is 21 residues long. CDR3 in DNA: TGTGCCTGGAGTGGGAGTAGCGGGGGGACCCGAGGTAAGAGCTCCTACAATGAGCAGTTCTTC. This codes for CAWSGSSGGTRGKSSYNEQFF.